Sequencing of this T cell receptor (beta chain) was carried out in a study of cytomegalovirus exposure and HLA in healthy donors. Study results and caveats: Using the classifier, cytomegalovirus status was reportedly diagnosed with high specificity and sensitivity. Confirmation in vitro established that three CMV-associated chains were specific for CMV antigens.

Samples came from healthy bone marrow donors. As concerns this clone: Its specificity is unknown.

The germline V and J ends were trimmed by 0 bases and 3 bases, with 10 bases remaining between them. Germline CDR1 is SGHRS and CDR2 is YFSETQ. CDR3 length: 14 residues. The PCR used 60 Vbeta and 13 Jbeta primers. Measured with immunoSEQ multiplex PCR; TCRdb has only the in-frame clones, and not every one. The sample yields roughly 120,000 clones, approximately 83% seen once. The origin of this receptor is a woman aged 18-29 years in good health and CMV-seronegative. The chain is built from TRBV5-1 and TRBJ2-7, with D hard to call. Sequenced: PBMCs. The CDR3, as DNA: TGCGCCAGCAGCTTGGACAGTGTCTTCTACGAGCAGTACTTC. It specifies CASSLDSVFYEQYF.